This T cell receptor beta chain was obtained from a study of blood T cell repertoires in COVID-19. Across the study: From the United States, Italy and Spain came samples of acute and convalescent COVID-19. PBMCs, B-cell-depleted T cells, or T cells provided the cDNA or gDNA that made up the material.

Per the study methods: From reference gene primer amplification, estimates of nucleated cell counts were derived. Only in-frame clones appear in the TCRdb table, and some are missing; sequencing was by immunoSEQ multiplex PCR. Clonal size and the V and J genes are those of that table, whereas D and trimming came from the DNA. The sample contains roughly 50,000 clones, about 91% of which appear only once. The TCR sequence derives from a man aged 50-60 years with active COVID-19. The sample consisted of peripheral blood.

DNA of the CDR3: TGTGCCAGCAGCACGCAACAGGGGGCACACACCATATATTTT. Translated, it gives CASSTQQGAHTIYF. The chain couples TRBV9 to TRBJ1-3; 9 bases align to TRBD1. There are 14 residues in the CDR3. The V gene end was trimmed by 4 bases and the J gene end by 8 bases; junction bases not matched to a gene: 7. Germline values: CDR1 SGDLS, CDR2 YYNGEE.